These 5 T cell receptor beta chains were all obtained from the same sample, sequenced in a study of cytomegalovirus exposure and HLA in healthy donors. PCR was performed using 60 Vbeta and 13 Jbeta primers. Sequencing used immunoSEQ multiplex PCR; TCRdb keeps in-frame clones, though not all of them. This sample has approximately 100,000 clones, with 75% to 85% found just once. Sequencing input: PBMCs. These TCRs come from a woman in her late teens or twenties in good health and CMV-seronegative.

The V gene is TRBV11-3, the J gene TRBJ2-1; 7 bases match TRBD2. This CDR3 comprises 15 residues. Germline CDR1 and CDR2: SGHNT and YENEEA. V dropped 4 bases and J dropped 4; count of bases not matched to a gene: 7. The CDR3 reads CASSSWTSGYNEQFF. The DNA for the CDR3 is TGTGCCAGCAGCTCGTGGACTAGTGGTTACAATGAGCAGTTCTTC.

V and J are TRBV7-2 and TRBJ2-4; possible D gene TRBD1, 7 bases. With 5 bases removed from V and 5 bases from J, the gap between germline ends came to 13 bases. CDR1 is SGHTA, CDR2 FQGNSA, per germline. This CDR3 comprises 14 residues. CDR3 sequence: CASSPRDRQNIQYF. The CDR3 DNA is TGTGCCAGCAGCCCGCGGGACAGACAAAACATTCAGTACTTC. The variable domain in full, with the rest retrieved from reference TRBV7-2 and TRBJ2-4, is GAGVSQSPSNKVTEKGKDVELRCDPISGHTALYWYRQSLGQGLEFLIYFQGNSAPDKSGLPSDRFSAERTGGSVSTLTIQRTQQEDSAVYLCASSPRDRQNIQYFGAGTRLSVL.

The chain combines TRBV27 with TRBJ2-3, with 10 bases aligning to TRBD2. Germline values: CDR1 MNHEY, CDR2 SMNVEV (reference sequence). After removal of 5 bases from V and 3 bases from J, the junction contained 5 bases not matched to a gene. The CDR3 is 15 amino acids. CDR3 amino acids: CASSVAGGRTDTQYF. The DNA of the CDR3 is TGTGCCAGCAGTGTAGCGGGGGGAAGGACAGATACGCAGTATTTT.

The chain joins TRBV5-6 to TRBJ2-7; 11 nucleotides agree with TRBD2. This CDR3 is built from 15 residues. The ends lost 0 bases at V and 3 bases at J; junction bases unmatched: 2. CDR1 and CDR2 from the germline V gene are SGHDT and YYEEEE. CDR3 DNA sequence: TGTGCCAGCAGCTTGGGTACTAGCGGGAGCTACGAGCAGTACTTC. Translation: CASSLGTSGSYEQYF.

The V gene is TRBV5-1, the J gene TRBJ2-1, with TRBD2 matching 15 bases. Germline values: CDR1 SGHRS, CDR2 YFSETQ. J was trimmed by 9 bases and V by 8 bases; bases with no gene match: 6. The CDR3 length is 14 residues. CDR3: CASGTSGGITEQFF. The CDR3 bases are TGCGCCAGTGGGACTAGCGGGGGGATTACTGAGCAGTTCTTC.